This paragraph reports one T cell receptor beta chain. TCRdb keeps only in-frame clones here, not all; method: immunoSEQ multiplex PCR. The sample includes about 94,000 clones, 80% of them seen just once. The data originate from a study of blood T cell repertoires in COVID-19. Study information: PBMCs, B-cell-depleted T cells, or T cells provided the cDNA or gDNA that made up the material.

CDR1 and CDR2 (germline): MNHNY, SVGAGI (reference sequence). CDR3 length equals 14 residues. J lost 5 bases, V lost 4 bases, and 5 bases had no gene match. The material sequenced was peripheral blood. This chain joins TRBV6-6 and TRBJ1-1, with 9 bases fitting TRBD1. This TCR derives from a human donor in a cohort sampled during active COVID-19. The CDR3 sequence: CASSWGQGRTEAFF. CDR3 bases: TGTGCCAGCAGTTGGGGACAGGGCAGGACTGAAGCTTTCTTT.